This TCR beta chain was sequenced for a study of blood T cell repertoires in COVID-19 (dated by TCRdb to 2018 to 2020). Looking at the study overall: The collaborator samples originated in the United States, Italy and Spain and spanned the acute and convalescent phases of COVID-19. The material from the prospective study consisted of cDNA or gDNA derived from T cells, B-cell-depleted T cells, or PBMCs. The dataset comprised deeply sampled blood TCRbeta repertoires from subjects exposed to, actively infected with, or recovered from COVID-19. The repertoires were released in a freely available public database intended as a resource for research on the immune response to SARS-CoV-2. Samples were obtained from the ongoing ImmuneRACE study (first 160 participants) and from 1,254 subjects provided by 6 global collaborators. The sample metadata nearly always contained a de-identified subject ID, COVID-19 status, age in years and sex. Where available, HLA class I and class II types were obtained from metadata supplied by the sample provider rather than from assay-based typing.

The CDR3 sequence holds 15 residues, the cysteine and phenylalanine included. The kept DNA is CDR3 alone, 45 bases in frame from the first base. CDR1 SGHDT and CDR2 YYEEEE are derived from the germline V gene. V lost 0 bases and J lost 4 bases, and the count of bases not matched to a germline gene is 4. Collaborating institutions collected whole blood in K2EDTA tubes following their own protocols. For TCRbeta analysis, collaborator samples were shipped as frozen whole blood, as isolated PBMCs, or as DNA extracted from either sample type. This clone has a count of ten or more. Its antigen is not yet known. Per-base quality was not reported, and no clone a single base away is much larger than it. TCRbeta CDR3 regions were amplified from genomic DNA by means of the immunoSEQ Assay, a bias-controlled multiplex PCR. From the authors' description of their analysis: Within the assay, amplification of reference gene primers was used to estimate how many nucleated cells each sample contained. Sequence reads were collapsed and filtered to measure the absolute abundance of every unique TCRbeta CDR3 rearrangement. For each sample, productive Simpson clonality was calculated as the square root of Simpson's diversity index over productive rearrangements. In its TCRdb copy, this immuneACCESS table keeps in-frame sequences only and misses some clones. Where compared with another copy, unresolved V genes explain less than half of these, and the others have no known cause. V, J and clone size are taken as reported in that table, and D and trimming were inferred from the DNA itself. The sample table lists 150,000 or so clones, 80% of them with a count of one. The ten largest clones capture 10% to 15% of the sample.

General study outcomes and caveats: The amount of clinical and demographic metadata varied by source and participant and was provided uncurated.

The sequence links TRBV5-6 to TRBJ2-1; 7 bases in the middle match TRBD2. The specimen was peripheral blood. The clonotype was recovered from a man in his fifties or sixties with active or convalescent COVID-19. The CDR3 protein: CASSLALAEYNEQFF. The nucleotide sequence is TGTGCCAGCAGCTTGGCTCTAGCGGAGTACAATGAGCAGTTCTTC. The variable domain in full, with residues beyond the CDR3 obtained from the reference TRBV5-6 and TRBJ2-1 genes, is DAGVTQSPTHLIKTRGQQVTLRCSPKSGHDTVSWYQQALGQGPQFIFQYYEEEERQRGNFPDRFSGHQFPNYSSELNVNALLLGDSALYLCASSLALAEYNEQFFGPGTRLTVL.